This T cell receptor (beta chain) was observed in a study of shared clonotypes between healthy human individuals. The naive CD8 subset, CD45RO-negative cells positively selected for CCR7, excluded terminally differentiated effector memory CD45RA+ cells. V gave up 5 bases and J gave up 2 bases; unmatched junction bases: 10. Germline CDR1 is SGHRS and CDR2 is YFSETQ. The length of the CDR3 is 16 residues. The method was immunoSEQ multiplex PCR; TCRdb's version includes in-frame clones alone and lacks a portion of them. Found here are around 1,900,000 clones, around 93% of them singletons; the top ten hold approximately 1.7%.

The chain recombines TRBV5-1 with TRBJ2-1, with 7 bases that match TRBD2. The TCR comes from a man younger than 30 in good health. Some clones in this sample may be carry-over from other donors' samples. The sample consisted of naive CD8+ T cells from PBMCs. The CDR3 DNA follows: TGCGCCAGCAGTCAACTAGCGAACTCCCCCTACAATGAGCAGTTCTTC. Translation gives CASSQLANSPYNEQFF.